This entry concerns a single T cell receptor beta chain. The antigen this receptor binds is unknown. Within one base of it there is no much larger clone, and no base qualities were kept. This record comes from a study of T cell responses to AZD1222 COVID-19 vaccine (dated by TCRdb to 2020 to 2023). As for the study more broadly: A total of around 240 trial participants underwent TCR sequencing, of whom under 220 had received two doses of AZD1222 and about 26 had received two doses of the MenACWY control vaccine. Trial participants were enrolled into age subgroups of 18-55, 56-69 and 70-plus years, which contained roughly 140, 27 and 60 TCR-sequenced participants, respectively. What the authors observed across the whole study: Vaccine-associated CD4 TCRs spanned the whole spike protein, with dominant responses in regions 160-218 and 743-854. Because no samples from the day 14 peak response were available, repertoires could be characterized only after the peak T cell response. Most participants were white British and females outnumbered males, and the authors suggested that clonal diversity may have been underestimated. After two AZD1222 doses, both the breadth and the depth of spike-specific TCRs were significantly higher than at day 0 and than in MenACWY recipients. Conclusions about previously exposed vaccinees were limited because only a handful of AZD1222 recipients were SARS-CoV-2 seropositive at baseline. In the small 56-69-year group, the increase in depth fell short of significance, most likely because of low power. Reportedly, almost half of the unique spike-specific TCRs recognized epitopes lying outside the regions that are mutated in the B.1.351 and B.1.1.7 variants.

V was cut back by 4 bases and J by 5 bases, leaving a gap of 9 bases between them. The CDR3, from cysteine to phenylalanine, totals 12 residues. The sequence is cut down to CDR3 DNA, 36 bases in frame from base 1. The germline V gene supplies CDR1 SGHTS and CDR2 YDEGEE. The time point label here, explained by the study, means: about 28 days (+/-7) after the second vaccine dose. AZD1222 recipients whose second dose came at about 4 weeks and those whose second dose came at about 12 weeks were combined into one group, since spike-specific TCR depth and breadth did not differ between the two schedules. Vaccinee samples came from UK trials COV001 and COV002, including a single-blind randomized controlled phase 2/3 trial of AZD1222 (ChAdOx1 nCoV-19) in healthy adults. Trial participant PBMC samples were collected at day 0 and day 28 after the second dose for TCRbeta chain sequencing. The CDR3 regions of human TCRbeta chains were subjected to immunosequencing. In the source study's methods: Repertoire TCRs were checked for matches against a reference library of SARS-CoV-2-specific TCRs that had been generated using the MIRA antigen-specificity platform. Breadth was defined as the fraction of unique TCRs that were SARS-CoV-2-associated, and depth was defined as the fraction of total T cells that were SARS-CoV-2-associated. Each spike-specific TCR was assigned to its reactive spike region and to a CD4 or CD8 class using the MIRA data. Log10-transformed breadth and depth values were compared by one-way ANOVA with Sidak's multiple comparisons tests. TCRdb retrieved this table from immuneACCESS and kept in-frame rearrangements only. Not all clones are present; in checked studies, unresolved V genes account for under half, and no reason is known for the remainder. V and J calls and clone size are given by that table; D and trimming were obtained from the DNA. Within this sample are about 120,000 clones, with approximately 86% of them counted one time only. The ten most abundant clones make up around 3% of the sample.

The receptor chain draws on TRBV5-8 and TRBJ1-1; no D gene call is confident. The source material was peripheral blood, sampled 28 days after the second AZD1222 dose. This receptor was taken from an adult who received the AZD1222 COVID-19 vaccine. In nucleotide form, the sequence is TGTGCCAGCAGCCCGGGTAGTACTGAAGCTTTCTTT. Its coded protein is CASSPGSTEAFF.